These 10 T cell receptor beta chains were all obtained from the same sample, sequenced in a study of cytomegalovirus exposure and HLA in healthy donors (dated by TCRdb to about 2017). Library preparation was by the immunoSEQ multiplex PCR assay. For the multiplex PCR, a mixture combining 60 forward primers for TCR Vbeta segments and 13 reverse primers for TCR Jbeta segments was used. This is the immuneACCESS table as TCRdb keeps it, with only in-frame sequences that have V and J called. A part of the clones is gone; compared with another copy, unresolved V genes explain less than half, and the rest is unexplained. This sample is represented by 120,000 or so clones; over 60% of them were singletons. The ten top clones hold over 5% of the sample. Sequencing was carried out using PBMCs. These receptors were obtained from a woman between 40 and 55 years old in good health and CMV-seronegative.

This clone was seen a handful of times. The V and J genes are TRBV5-1 and TRBJ2-1, with D possibly matching TRBD2 (6 bases). Germline V lookup: CDR1 SGHRS, CDR2 YFSETQ. This CDR3 is built from 16 residues. Between the trimmed V and J ends, which lost 3 bases and 2 bases, there was a span of 15 bases. CDR3 sequence: CASSSLLAATYNEQFF. CDR3 nucleotides: TGCGCCAGCAGCTCGCTACTAGCCGCCACCTACAATGAGCAGTTCTTC. Drawing the rest from reference TRBV5-1 and TRBJ2-1, the complete variable domain is KAGVTQTPRYLIKTRGQQVTLSCSPISGHRSVSWYQQTPGQGLQFLFEYFSETQRNKGNFPGRFSGRQFSNSRSEMNVSTLELGDSALYLCASSSLLAATYNEQFFGPGTRLTVL.

This chain uses TRBV5-4 with TRBJ2-3; 8 bases fit TRBD2. Trimming cost V 5 bases and J 3 bases; bases outside gene matches: 8. CDR1 and CDR2 (germline): SGHNT, YYREEE (reference sequence). The CDR3 has 15 residues. The CDR3 DNA reads as TGTGCCAGCAGGGAAGCGGGAGCCCTAACAGATACGCAGTATTTT. This gives the protein CASREAGALTDTQYF.

The chain employs TRBV27 and TRBJ1-2; unclear D gene. In germline, CDR1 is MNHEY, CDR2 SMNVEV (reference sequence). The CDR3 is made up of 15 amino acids. Trimming removed 5 bases from V and 4 bases from J, with 17 bases in between. CDR3 sequence reads: CASSPNPPRSYGYTF. CDR3 in DNA: TGTGCCAGCAGTCCCAATCCCCCGAGAAGCTATGGCTACACCTTC.

This chain joins TRBV28 and TRBJ2-7, with 7 bases lining up with TRBD2. The V gene's germline CDR1 is MDHEN and CDR2 SYDVKM. This CDR3 has 14 amino acids. Germline trimming cut 6 bases from V and 4 bases from J; bases unmatched to any gene: 9. CDR3 coding DNA: TGTGCCAGCAGCCAGGCGGGAGTTCGTTACGAGCAGTACTTC. Encoded protein: CASSQAGVRYEQYF.

As for this clone: An end of the junction does not agree with germline; a read error may underlie this. This rearrangement joins TRBV6-1 to TRBJ2-5, with D tentatively TRBD2 (6 bases). The CDR3 covers 13 residues. Germline V gives CDR1 MNHNS, CDR2 SASEGT. CDR3 sequence: CASREGLKETQYF. As DNA, the CDR3 is TGTGCCAGCAGGGAAGGACTAAAAGAGACCCAGTACTTC.

The chain has TRBV28 and TRBJ2-2; D gene uncertain. V lost 5 bases and J 8 bases, leaving 9 bases between the germline ends. This CDR3 comprises 12 residues. The germline CDR1 and CDR2 sequences are MDHEN and SYDVKM. The CDR3 here is CASSELEGELFF. The CDR3 bases are TGTGCCAGCAGTGAACTGGAGGGGGAGCTGTTTTTT.

The chain is built from TRBV15 and TRBJ1-4, with a possible D match to TRBD1 (5 bases). The V and J ends lost 0 bases and 4 bases respectively, with 6 bases between them. The length of the CDR3 is 14 residues. Germline V gene sequence: CDR1 LNHNV, CDR2 YYDKDF (reference sequence). The CDR3 region is CATSRETVNEKLFF. CDR3 nucleotide sequence: TGTGCCACCAGCAGAGAGACAGTTAATGAAAAACTGTTTTTT.

The V gene is TRBV27, the J gene TRBJ2-1; D remains ambiguous. Germline loops: CDR1 MNHEY, CDR2 SMNVEV (reference sequence). This CDR3 region has 15 residues. Trimming left V 7 bases short and J 0 bases short, with 13 bases between. CDR3 loop: CASTPWAYSYNEQFF. The DNA of the CDR3 is TGTGCCAGCACCCCCTGGGCGTACTCCTACAATGAGCAGTTCTTC.

The chain uses TRBV6-5 and TRBJ1-2; the match to TRBD1 covers 7 bases. Trimming removed 6 bases from V and 4 bases from J; junction bases left unmatched: 11. Germline V gene lookup returns CDR1 MNHEY and CDR2 SVGAGI. The CDR3 contains 15 residues. In nucleotides, the CDR3 is TGTGCCAGCAGGCGGTACAGGGGACGCGGCTATGGCTACACCTTC. This sequence encodes CASRRYRGRGYGYTF.

This rearrangement joins TRBV5-6 to TRBJ2-5; possibly TRBD1 for D (5 bases). The closer fit of TRBJ2-7 to the DNA end suggests the J call may be wrong. Germline lookup yields CDR1 SGHDT and CDR2 YYEEEE. The CDR3 loop spans 12 amino acids. Here the CDR3 reads CASSFDSYEQYF. The DNA of the CDR3 is TGTGCCAGCAGCTTCGACAGCTACGAGCAGTACTTC.